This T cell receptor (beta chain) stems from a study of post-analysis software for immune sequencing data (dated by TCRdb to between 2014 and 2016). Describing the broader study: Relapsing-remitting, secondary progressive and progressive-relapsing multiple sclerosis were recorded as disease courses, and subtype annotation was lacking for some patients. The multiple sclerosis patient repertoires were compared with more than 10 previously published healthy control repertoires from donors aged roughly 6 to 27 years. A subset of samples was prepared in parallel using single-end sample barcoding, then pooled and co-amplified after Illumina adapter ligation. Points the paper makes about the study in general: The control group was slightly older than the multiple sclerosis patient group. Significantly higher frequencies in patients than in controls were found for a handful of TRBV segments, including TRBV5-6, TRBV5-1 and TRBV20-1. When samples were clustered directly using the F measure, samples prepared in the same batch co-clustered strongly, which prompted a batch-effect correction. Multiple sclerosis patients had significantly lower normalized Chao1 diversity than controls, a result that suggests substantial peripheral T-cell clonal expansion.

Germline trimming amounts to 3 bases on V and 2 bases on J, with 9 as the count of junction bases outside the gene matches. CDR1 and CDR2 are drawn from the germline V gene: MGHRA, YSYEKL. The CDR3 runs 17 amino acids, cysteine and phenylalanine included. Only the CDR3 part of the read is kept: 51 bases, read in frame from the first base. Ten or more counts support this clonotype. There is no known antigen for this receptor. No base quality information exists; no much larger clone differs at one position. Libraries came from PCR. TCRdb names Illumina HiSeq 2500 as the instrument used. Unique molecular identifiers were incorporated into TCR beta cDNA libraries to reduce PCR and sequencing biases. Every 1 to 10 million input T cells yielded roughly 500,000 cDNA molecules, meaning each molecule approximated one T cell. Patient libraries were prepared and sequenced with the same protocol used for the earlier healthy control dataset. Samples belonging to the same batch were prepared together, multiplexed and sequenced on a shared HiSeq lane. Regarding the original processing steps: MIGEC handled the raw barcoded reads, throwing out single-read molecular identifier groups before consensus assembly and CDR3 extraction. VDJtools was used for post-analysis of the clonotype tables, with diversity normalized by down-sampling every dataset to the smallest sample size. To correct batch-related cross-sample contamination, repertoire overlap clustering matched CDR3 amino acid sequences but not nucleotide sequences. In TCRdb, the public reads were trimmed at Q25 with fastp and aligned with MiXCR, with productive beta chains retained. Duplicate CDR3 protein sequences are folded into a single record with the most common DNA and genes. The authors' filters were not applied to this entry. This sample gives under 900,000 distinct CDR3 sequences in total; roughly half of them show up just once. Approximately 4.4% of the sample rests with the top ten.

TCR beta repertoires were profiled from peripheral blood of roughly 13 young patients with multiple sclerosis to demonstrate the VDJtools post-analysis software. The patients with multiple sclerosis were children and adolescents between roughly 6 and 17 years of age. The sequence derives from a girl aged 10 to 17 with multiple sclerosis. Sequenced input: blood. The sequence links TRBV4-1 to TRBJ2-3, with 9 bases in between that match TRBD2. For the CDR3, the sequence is CASSQERAGGPTDTQYF. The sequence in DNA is TGCGCCAGCAGCCAGGAGCGGGCGGGAGGGCCCACAGATACGCAGTATTTT.